This TCR beta chain was recovered during a study of identical twins. Trimming cost V 7 bases and J 4 bases, with 13 bases left between them. This CDR3 contains 13 residues. CDR1 SEHNR and CDR2 FQNEAQ come from the germline V gene (reference sequence). In TCRdb, the 5' RACE reads were re-called with MiXCR into one record per CDR3 protein. Counted here are a few hundred thousand distinct CDR3 sequences, approximately 24% occurring once; the ten biggest clones make up just under 3%. These data are also associated with another study on T cells expressing NK-cell markers. In that study: There were seven HCMV-seropositive donors and one seronegative donor among the eight sequenced. As a fraction of CD8+ T cells, dominant NKG2C+ clonotypes reached about 1.0-7.5% in six donors. Dominance of the CD3+CD56-NKG2C+ fraction by these clonotypes also held in several donors.

This clonotype originated in a woman between 18 and 29 years old in good health. The chain uses TRBV7-9 and TRBJ1-1, with a tentative D call TRBD1 (5 bases). The sequenced material came from CD4+ T cells sorted from blood. CDR3 sequence reads: CASTIGGGTEAFF. In nucleotides, the CDR3 is TGTGCCAGCACCATTGGTGGGGGCACTGAAGCTTTCTTT. Filled out from reference TRBV7-9 and TRBJ1-1, the complete variable domain reads DTGVSQNPRHKITKRGQNVTFRCDPISEHNRLYWYRQTLGQGPEFLTYFQNEAQLEKSRLLSDRFSAERPKGSFSTLEIQRTEQGDSAMYLCASTIGGGTEAFFGQGTRLTVV.